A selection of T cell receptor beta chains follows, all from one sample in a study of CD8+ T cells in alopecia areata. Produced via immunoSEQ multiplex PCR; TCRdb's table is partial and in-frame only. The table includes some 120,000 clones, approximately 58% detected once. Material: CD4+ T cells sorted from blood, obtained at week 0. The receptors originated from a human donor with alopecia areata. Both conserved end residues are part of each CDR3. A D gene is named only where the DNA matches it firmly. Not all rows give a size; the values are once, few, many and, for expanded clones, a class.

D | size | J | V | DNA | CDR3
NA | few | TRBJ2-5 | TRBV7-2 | TGTGCCAGCAGCTTAGTCAGGGGTTACCAAGAGACCCAGTACTTC | CASSLVRGYQETQYF
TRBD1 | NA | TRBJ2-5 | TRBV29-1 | TGCAGCGTTGTCAGGGGGCCCCAGGAGACCCAGTACTTC | CSVVRGPQETQYF
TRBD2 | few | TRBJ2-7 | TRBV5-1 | TGCGCCAGCAGCTTTTCTAGCGGGTACCCGGAGGAGCAGTACTTC | CASSFSSGYPEEQYF
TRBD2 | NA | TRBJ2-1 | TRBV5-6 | TGTGCCAGCAGCGTGCCAACTAGCGGTGGGTACAATGAGCAGTTCTTC | CASSVPTSGGYNEQFF
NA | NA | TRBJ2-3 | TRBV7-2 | TGTGCCAGCAGCTTAGCTTCCGCGCAGTATTTT | CASSLASAQYF
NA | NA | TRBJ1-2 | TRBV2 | TGTGCCAGCGTGGTACAGGAAGACACTTATGGCTACACCTTC | CASVVQEDTYGYTF
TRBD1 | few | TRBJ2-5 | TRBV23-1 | TGCGCCAGCAGTCGACAGGGCTGGAAAGAGACCCAGTACTTC | CASSRQGWKETQYF
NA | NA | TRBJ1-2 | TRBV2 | TGTGCCAGCAAACAGGGAGACTATGGCTACACCTTC | CASKQGDYGYTF
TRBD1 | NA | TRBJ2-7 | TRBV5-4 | TGTGCCAGCAGCGACGACAGGGGGGGCGCGGGGGAAATTACCTACGAGCAGTACTTC | CASSDDRGGAGEITYEQYF
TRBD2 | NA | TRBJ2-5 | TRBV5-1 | TGCGCCAGCAGCCCGGGGACTAGTCTCACCCAGTACTTC | CASSPGTSLTQYF
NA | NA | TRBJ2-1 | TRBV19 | TGTGCCAGTAGTATCCGGGTGGTGGCCTACAATGAGCAGTTCTTC | CASSIRVVAYNEQFF
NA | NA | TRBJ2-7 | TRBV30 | TGTGCCTGGAGTGTAAACAGGAGACTCACCTACGAGCAGTACTTC | CAWSVNRRLTYEQYF
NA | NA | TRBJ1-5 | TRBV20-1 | TGCAGTGCTGTAAGAGGGCCCCAGCATTTT | CSAVRGPQHF
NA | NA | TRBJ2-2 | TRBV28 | TGTGCCAGCAGTTCGCCTCGGGGGGACAGCTGGACCGGGGAGCTGTTTTTT | CASSSPRGDSWTGELFF
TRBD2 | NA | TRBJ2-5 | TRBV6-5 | TGTGCCAGCAGGGGACTAGCGAGGGAGACCCAGTACTTC | CASRGLARETQYF
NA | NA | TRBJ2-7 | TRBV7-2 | TGTGCCAGCAGCCCGCCAGGGCCCTACGAGCAGTACTTC | CASSPPGPYEQYF
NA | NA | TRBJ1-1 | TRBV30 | TGTGCCTGGAGTAGACAGCAAGCGACTGAAGCTTTCTTT | CAWSRQQATEAFF
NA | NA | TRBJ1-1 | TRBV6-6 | TGTGCCAGCAGTTACGAGATGTCAGACACTGAAGCTTTCTTT | CASSYEMSDTEAFF
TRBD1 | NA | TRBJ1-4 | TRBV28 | TGTGCCAGCAGTTTAAGGGGACAGAGACTAACTAATGAAAAACTGTTTTTT | CASSLRGQRLTNEKLFF
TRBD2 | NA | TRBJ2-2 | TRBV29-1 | TGCAGCGTTGTTCTAGCGGGGGGACGGACCGGGGAGCTGTTTTTT | CSVVLAGGRTGELFF
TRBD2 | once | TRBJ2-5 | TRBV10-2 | TGCGCCAGCAGTTTGCGGGGGGAGACCCAGTACTTC | CASSLRGETQYF
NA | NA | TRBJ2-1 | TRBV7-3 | TGTGCCAGCAGCTTAGACCGAAGGGACGAGCAGTTCTTC | CASSLDRRDEQFF
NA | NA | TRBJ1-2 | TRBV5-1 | TGCGCCAGCAGCTTGATCGGGACGGATAACTATGGCTACACCTTC | CASSLIGTDNYGYTF
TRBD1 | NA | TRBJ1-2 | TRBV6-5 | TGTGCCACTACGGACAGGGCTGGCTACACCTTC | CATTDRAGYTF
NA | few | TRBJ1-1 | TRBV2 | TGTGCCAGCAGTGTGGGGTTGGCTGAAGCTTTCTTT | CASSVGLAEAFF
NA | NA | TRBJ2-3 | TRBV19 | TGTGCCACAAAAGCGACTCGCACAGATACGCAGTATTTT | CATKATRTDTQYF
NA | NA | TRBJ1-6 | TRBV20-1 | TGCAGTGCTATGAAGGGTTCACCCCTCCACTTT | CSAMKGSPLHF
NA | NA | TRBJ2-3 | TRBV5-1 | TGCGCCAGCAGCTTGGAGGCTAGTTCAGATACGCAGTATTTT | CASSLEASSDTQYF
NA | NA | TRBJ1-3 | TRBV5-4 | TGTGCCAGCAGCTCGGTGACAGGTTCGGGAGGAAACACCATATATTTT | CASSSVTGSGGNTIYF
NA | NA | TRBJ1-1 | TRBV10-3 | TGTGCCATCAGTGTTGGGGGCACTGAAGCTTTCTTT | CAISVGGTEAFF
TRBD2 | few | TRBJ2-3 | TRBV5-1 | TGCGCCAGCAGCATCGGACTAGCGGGAGTCCCAGATACGCAGTATTTT | CASSIGLAGVPDTQYF
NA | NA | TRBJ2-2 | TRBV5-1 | TGCGCCAGCAGCGTGGGCCCGGGGCCCGGGGAGCTGTTTTTT | CASSVGPGPGELFF
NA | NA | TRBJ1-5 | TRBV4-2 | TGTGCCAGCAGCCAAGATCTTGAATATAGCAATCAGCCCCAGCATTTT | CASSQDLEYSNQPQHF
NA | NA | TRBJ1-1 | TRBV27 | TGTGCCAGCAGTTCAGGACCGTTGAACACTGAAGCTTTCTTT | CASSSGPLNTEAFF
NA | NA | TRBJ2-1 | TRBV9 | TGTGCCAGCAGCGCAACCGGGACCAACAATGAGCAGTTCTTC | CASSATGTNNEQFF
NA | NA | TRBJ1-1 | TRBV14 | TGTGCCAGCAGCCAAGATTACGGGGGAGGGCGAGAAGCTTTCTTT | CASSQDYGGGREAFF
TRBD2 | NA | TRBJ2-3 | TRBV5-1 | TGCGCCAGCAGCTTGGAGGTGACTAGCGGGAGTGGTACAGATACGCAGTATTTT | CASSLEVTSGSGTDTQYF
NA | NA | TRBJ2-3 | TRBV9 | TGTGCCAGCAGCTATGGGACCTCGGCTACAGATACGCAGTATTTT | CASSYGTSATDTQYF
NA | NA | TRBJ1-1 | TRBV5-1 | TGCGCCAGCAGCTTGTACGCAGAGAAAAACACTGAAGCTTTCTTT | CASSLYAEKNTEAFF
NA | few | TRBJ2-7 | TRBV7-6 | TGTGCCAGCAGCAGCCCGGCCGCGGCCTACGAGCAGTACTTC | CASSSPAAAYEQYF